These T cell receptor beta chains were read from a single sample in a study of T cell clonotyping in hematopoietic cell transplantation. Sequencing used immunoSEQ multiplex PCR; TCRdb keeps in-frame clones, though not all of them. The sample has around 6,100 clones, 32% seen once; the top ten hold about 17%. Source: peripheral blood mononuclear cells, taken 30 days after allogeneic stem cell transplant. The receptors were gathered from a female patient aged 50-65 years who had an allogeneic stem cell transplant from an unrelated donor, so the T cells may come from the graft donor. Some clones in this sample may be carry-over from other donors' samples. CDR3s include the opening cysteine and the closing phenylalanine or tryptophan. The D gene is left open where the match is weak. Rows may omit the clone size; those that give it use once, few, many or a size class.

d_call | j_call | clone_size | v_call | cdr3_nt | cdr3_aa
NA | TRBJ2-7 | few | TRBV30 | TGTGCCTGGAGGGCGTACGAGCAGTACTTC | CAWRAYEQYF
NA | TRBJ1-1 | NA | TRBV30 | TGTGCCTGGAATAGTCGGAACACTGAAGCTTTCTTT | CAWNSRNTEAFF
NA | TRBJ1-3 | few | TRBV30 | TGTGCCTGGAGTGTTTGGGGGACGGGAAACACCATATATTTT | CAWSVWGTGNTIYF
NA | TRBJ1-2 | NA | TRBV30 | TGTGCCTGGAAACGCCGGGACGGACCTATGGGCTACACCTTC | CAWKRRDGPMGYTF
NA | TRBJ1-1 | few | TRBV25-1 | TGTGCCAGCAGATTAGGGCGGGGCACTGAAGCTTTCTTT | CASRLGRGTEAFF
TRBD2 | TRBJ2-1 | NA | TRBV9 | TGTGCCAGCAGCGTAGGTGGAAGCGGGAGCAATGAGCAGTTCTTC | CASSVGGSGSNEQFF
NA | TRBJ2-3 | NA | TRBV30 | TGTGCCTGGAGTTCTGGATACACAGATACGCAGTATTTT | CAWSSGYTDTQYF
NA | TRBJ2-7 | few | TRBV6-5 | TGTGCCAGCAGCCCGGGGAGTAATAACTACGAGCAGTACTTC | CASSPGSNNYEQYF
NA | TRBJ2-3 | NA | TRBV6-5 | TGTGCCAGCAGTTACAGGGGGGGGACCAGCACAGATACGCAGTATTTT | CASSYRGGTSTDTQYF
NA | TRBJ2-7 | NA | TRBV30 | TGTGCCTGGAGTAGAGGGGATCTGTACGAGCAGTACTTC | CAWSRGDLYEQYF